Listed below are T cell receptor beta chains from one sample, sequenced in a study of CD8+ T cells in alopecia areata. Generated by immunoSEQ multiplex PCR, the TCRdb table keeps only in-frame clones and is missing some. The sample includes 150,000 to 200,000 clones, 60% of them seen just once. The sequenced sample was CD4+ T cells sorted from blood, obtained at week 24, from a patient treated with tofacitinib. The receptors originated from a human donor with alopecia areata. Both conserved end residues are trimmed from each CDR3. Each record gives: V gene, clone size, CDR3 protein. A row's size may be missing; if present it is once, few, many or a size class.

V: TRBV29-1
size: NA
CDR3: SVGRPRDGYT

V: TRBV7-2
size: NA
CDR3: ASASGQRQY

V: TRBV5-1
size: few
CDR3: ASSLDPGLNTEAF

V: TRBV5-4
size: few
CDR3: ASSLAGGVTDTQY

V: TRBV4-3
size: NA
CDR3: ASSQERDYYEQY

V: TRBV29-1
size: NA
CDR3: SVAGRNYNEQF

V: TRBV9
size: NA
CDR3: ASSVSTGGEKLF

V: TRBV7-2
size: NA
CDR3: ASRRDRPSSYEQY

V: TRBV5-1
size: NA
CDR3: ASSLAGQGSSYNEQF

V: TRBV5-6
size: few
CDR3: ASSLGLAADTQY

V: TRBV27
size: NA
CDR3: ASSITGTRFSEQY

V: TRBV18
size: NA
CDR3: ASSPLGPGSNQPQH

V: TRBV23-1
size: once
CDR3: ASSHAGRTEAF

V: TRBV30
size: NA
CDR3: AWTGNYGYT

V: TRBV2
size: NA
CDR3: ASSEASLYGSQH

V: TRBV7-2
size: NA
CDR3: ASSLGGYGANVLT

V: TRBV20-1
size: NA
CDR3: SAARTVSYT

V: TRBV29-1
size: NA
CDR3: SAQTGTGASYEQY

V: TRBV5-6
size: NA
CDR3: ASRNPANTEAF

V: TRBV29-1
size: NA
CDR3: SGVDTEAF

V: TRBV19
size: few
CDR3: ASSMDKSNQPQH

V: TRBV25-1
size: NA
CDR3: ASSDGQQLSGELF

V: TRBV6-1
size: NA
CDR3: ASREWGLAYNEQF